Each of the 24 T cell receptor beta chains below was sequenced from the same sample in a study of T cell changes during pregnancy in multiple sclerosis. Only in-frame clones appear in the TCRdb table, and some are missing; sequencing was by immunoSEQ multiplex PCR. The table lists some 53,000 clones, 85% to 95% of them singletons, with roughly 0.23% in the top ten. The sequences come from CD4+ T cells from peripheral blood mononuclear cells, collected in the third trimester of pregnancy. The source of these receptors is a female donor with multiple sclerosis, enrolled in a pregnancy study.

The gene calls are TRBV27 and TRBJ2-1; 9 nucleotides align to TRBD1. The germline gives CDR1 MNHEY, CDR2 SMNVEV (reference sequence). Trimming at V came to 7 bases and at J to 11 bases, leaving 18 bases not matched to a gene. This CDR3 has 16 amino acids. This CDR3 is CASTLLPFGQGNKQFF. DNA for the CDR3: TGTGCCAGCACTCTGCTTCCATTCGGACAGGGGAACAAGCAGTTCTTC.

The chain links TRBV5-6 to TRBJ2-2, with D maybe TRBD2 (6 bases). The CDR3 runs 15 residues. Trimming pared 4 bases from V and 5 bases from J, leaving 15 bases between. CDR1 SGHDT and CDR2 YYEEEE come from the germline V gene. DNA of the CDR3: TGTGCCAGCAGCCCGGACCGACTAGATACCGGGGAGCTGTTTTTT. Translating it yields CASSPDRLDTGELFF.

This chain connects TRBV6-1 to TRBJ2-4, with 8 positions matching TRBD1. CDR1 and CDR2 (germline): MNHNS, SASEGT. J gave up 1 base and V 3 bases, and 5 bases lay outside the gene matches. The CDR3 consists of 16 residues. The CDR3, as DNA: TGTGCCAGCAGTGAGAGACAGGGGCTCGCCAAAAACATTCAGTACTTC. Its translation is CASSERQGLAKNIQYF.

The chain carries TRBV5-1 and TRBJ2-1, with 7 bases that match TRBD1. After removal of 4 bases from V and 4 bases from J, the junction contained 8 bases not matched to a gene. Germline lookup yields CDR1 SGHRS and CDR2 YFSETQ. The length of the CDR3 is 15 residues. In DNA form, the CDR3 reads TGCGCCAGCAGCCCAGAAGGGACAGCGTACAATGAGCAGTTCTTC. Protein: CASSPEGTAYNEQFF.

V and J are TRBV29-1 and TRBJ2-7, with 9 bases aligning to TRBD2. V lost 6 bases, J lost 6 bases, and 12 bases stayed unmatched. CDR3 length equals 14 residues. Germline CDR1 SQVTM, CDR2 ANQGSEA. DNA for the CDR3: TGCAGCGTCGGAGCGGCGGGAGGGCTGGTCGAGCAGTACTTC. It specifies CSVGAAGGLVEQYF.

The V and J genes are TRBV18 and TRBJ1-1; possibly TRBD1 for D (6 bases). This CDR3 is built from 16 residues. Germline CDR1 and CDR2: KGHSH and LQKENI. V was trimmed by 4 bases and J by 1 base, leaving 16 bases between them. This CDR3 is CASSLQGSWTNTEAFF. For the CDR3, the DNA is TGTGCCAGCTCACTACAGGGTTCGTGGACGAACACTGAAGCTTTCTTT.

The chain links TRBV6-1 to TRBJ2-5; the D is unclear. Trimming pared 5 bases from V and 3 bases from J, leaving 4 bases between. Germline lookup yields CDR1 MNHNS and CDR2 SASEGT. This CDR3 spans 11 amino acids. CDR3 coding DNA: TGTGCCAGCAGTCTAGAAGAGACCCAGTACTTC. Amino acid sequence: CASSLEETQYF.

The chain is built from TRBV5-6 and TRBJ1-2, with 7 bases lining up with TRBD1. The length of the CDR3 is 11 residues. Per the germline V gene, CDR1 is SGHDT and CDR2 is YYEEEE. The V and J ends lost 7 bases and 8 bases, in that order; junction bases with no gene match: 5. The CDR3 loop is CASGPTGGYTF. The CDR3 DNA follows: TGTGCCAGCGGACCGACAGGGGGCTACACCTTC.

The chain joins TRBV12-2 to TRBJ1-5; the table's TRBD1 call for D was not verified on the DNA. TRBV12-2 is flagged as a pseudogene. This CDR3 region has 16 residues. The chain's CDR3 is CASRLPQGARNQPQHF. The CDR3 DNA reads TGTGCAAGTCGCTTACCTCAGGGGGCTCGCAATCAGCCCCAGCATTTT.

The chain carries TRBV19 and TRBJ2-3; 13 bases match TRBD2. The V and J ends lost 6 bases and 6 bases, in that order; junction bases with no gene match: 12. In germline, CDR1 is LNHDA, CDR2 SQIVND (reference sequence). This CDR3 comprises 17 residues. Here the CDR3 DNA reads TGTGCCAGTAGGCCTACTAGCGGGAGGGCCATTGTGGATACGCAGTATTTT. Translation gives CASRPTSGRAIVDTQYF.

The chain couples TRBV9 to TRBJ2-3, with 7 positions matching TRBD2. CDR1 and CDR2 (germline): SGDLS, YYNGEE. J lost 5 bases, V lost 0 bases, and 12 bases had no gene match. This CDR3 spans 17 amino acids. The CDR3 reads CASSVGAGAVKVDTQYF. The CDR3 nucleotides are TGTGCCAGCAGCGTAGGGGCGGGAGCAGTGAAAGTAGATACGCAGTATTTT.

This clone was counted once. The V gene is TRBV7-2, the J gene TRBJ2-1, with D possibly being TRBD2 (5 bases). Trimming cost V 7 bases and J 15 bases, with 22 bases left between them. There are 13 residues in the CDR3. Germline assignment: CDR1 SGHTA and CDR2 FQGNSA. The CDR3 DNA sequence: TGTGCCAGCACTCTGGGGAGTAAGGTGTCGCCGTTCTTC. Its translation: CASTLGSKVSPFF. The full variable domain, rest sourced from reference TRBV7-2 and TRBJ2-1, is GAGVSQSPSNKVTEKGKDVELRCDPISGHTALYWYRQSLGQGLEFLIYFQGNSAPDKSGLPSDRFSAERTGGSVSTLTIQRTQQEDSAVYLCASTLGSKVSPFFGPGTRLTVL.

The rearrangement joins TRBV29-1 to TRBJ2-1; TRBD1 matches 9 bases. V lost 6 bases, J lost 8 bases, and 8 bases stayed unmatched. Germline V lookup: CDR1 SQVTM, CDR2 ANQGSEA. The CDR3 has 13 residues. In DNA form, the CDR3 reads TGCAGCGTCGCCCCTACAGGGGGCGATGAGCAGTTCTTC. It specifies CSVAPTGGDEQFF.

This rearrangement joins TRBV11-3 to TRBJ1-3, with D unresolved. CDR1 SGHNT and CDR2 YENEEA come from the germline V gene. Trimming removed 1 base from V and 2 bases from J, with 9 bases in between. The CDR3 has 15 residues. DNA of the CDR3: TGTGCCAGCAGCTTAGGCCCGGTCCCTGGAAACACCATATATTTT. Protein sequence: CASSLGPVPGNTIYF.

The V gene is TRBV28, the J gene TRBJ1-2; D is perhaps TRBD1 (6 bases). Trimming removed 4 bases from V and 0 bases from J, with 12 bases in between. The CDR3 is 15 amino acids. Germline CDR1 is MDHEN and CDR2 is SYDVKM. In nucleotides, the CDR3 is TGTGCCAGCAGTTACACAGGGTCCCCTAACTATGGCTACACCTTC. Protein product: CASSYTGSPNYGYTF.

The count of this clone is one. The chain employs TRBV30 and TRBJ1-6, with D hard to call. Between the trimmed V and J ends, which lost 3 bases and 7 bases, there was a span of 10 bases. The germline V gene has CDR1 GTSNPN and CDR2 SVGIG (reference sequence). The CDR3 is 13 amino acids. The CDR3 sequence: CAWSGWENSPLHF. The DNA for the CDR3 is TGTGCCTGGAGCGGATGGGAGAATTCACCCCTCCACTTT.

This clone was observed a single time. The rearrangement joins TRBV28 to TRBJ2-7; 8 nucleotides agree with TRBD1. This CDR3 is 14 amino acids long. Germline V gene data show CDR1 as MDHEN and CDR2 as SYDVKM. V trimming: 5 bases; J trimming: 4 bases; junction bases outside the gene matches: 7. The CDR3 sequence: CASSLWTGRYEQYF. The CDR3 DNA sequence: TGTGCCAGCAGTCTCTGGACAGGGAGGTACGAGCAGTACTTC.

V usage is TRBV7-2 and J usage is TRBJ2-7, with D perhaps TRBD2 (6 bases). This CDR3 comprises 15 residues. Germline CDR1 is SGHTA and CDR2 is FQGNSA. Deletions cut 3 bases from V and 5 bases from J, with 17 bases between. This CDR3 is CASSLGEEGPDEQYF. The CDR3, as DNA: TGTGCCAGCAGCTTGGGGGAGGAGGGGCCCGACGAGCAGTACTTC.

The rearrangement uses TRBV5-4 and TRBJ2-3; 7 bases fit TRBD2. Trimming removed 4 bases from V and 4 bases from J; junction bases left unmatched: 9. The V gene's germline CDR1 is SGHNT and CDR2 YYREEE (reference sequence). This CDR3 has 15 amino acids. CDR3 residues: CASSQLAEGSDTQYF. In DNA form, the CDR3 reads TGTGCCAGCAGCCAGCTAGCGGAAGGTTCAGATACGCAGTATTTT.

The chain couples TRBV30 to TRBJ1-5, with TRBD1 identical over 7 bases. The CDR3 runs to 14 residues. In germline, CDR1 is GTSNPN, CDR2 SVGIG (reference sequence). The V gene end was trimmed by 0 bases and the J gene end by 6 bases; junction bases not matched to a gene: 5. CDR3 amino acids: CAWSVGGLGQPQHF. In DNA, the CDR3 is TGTGCCTGGAGTGTAGGGGGCTTGGGTCAGCCCCAGCATTTT.

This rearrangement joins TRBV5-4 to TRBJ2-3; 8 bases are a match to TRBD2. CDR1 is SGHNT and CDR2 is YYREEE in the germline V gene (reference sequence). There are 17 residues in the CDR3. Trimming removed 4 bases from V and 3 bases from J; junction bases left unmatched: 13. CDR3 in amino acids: CASSPQRAAGDTDTQYF. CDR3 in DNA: TGTGCCAGCAGCCCACAACGGGCAGCGGGAGATACAGATACGCAGTATTTT.

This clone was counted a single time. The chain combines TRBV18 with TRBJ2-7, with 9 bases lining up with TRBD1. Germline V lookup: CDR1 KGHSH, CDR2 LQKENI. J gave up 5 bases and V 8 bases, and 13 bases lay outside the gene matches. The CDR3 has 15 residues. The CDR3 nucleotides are TGTGCCAGCCATTTTAACAGGGGGCGACGCGACGAGCAGTACTTC. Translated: CASHFNRGRRDEQYF.

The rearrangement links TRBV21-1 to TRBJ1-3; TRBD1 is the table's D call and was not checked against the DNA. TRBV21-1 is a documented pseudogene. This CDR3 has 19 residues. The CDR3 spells CASSKVGQKYTFSGNTIYF. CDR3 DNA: TGTGCCAGCAGCAAAGTGGGACAGAAGTATACCTTTTCTGGAAACACCATATATTTT.

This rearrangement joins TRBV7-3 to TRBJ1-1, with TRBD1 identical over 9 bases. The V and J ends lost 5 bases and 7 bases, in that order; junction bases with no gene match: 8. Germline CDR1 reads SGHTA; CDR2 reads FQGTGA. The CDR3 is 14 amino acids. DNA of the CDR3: TGTGCCAGCAGCGGAATACAGGGGGCGGGTGAAGCTTTCTTT. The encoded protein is CASSGIQGAGEAFF.